This paragraph covers one TCR beta chain sequence. The data belong to a study of CD8 T cells in Susac syndrome. With random hexamers, roughly 0.5 to 1 ug RNA was reverse transcribed. Amplification of TCR beta CDR3 spanned 54 Vbeta and 13 Jbeta via immunoSEQ multiplex PCR. Each CDR3 protein is one row after TCRdb ran MiXCR on the immunoSEQ multiplex PCR reads. Of approximately 270,000 distinct CDR3 sequences listed, about 94% are singletons. There are 15 residues in the CDR3. V dropped 4 bases and J dropped 2; count of bases not matched to a gene: 8. Germline assignment: CDR1 LGHDT and CDR2 YNNKEL (reference sequence).

Material: CD4+ T cells from PBMCs. The source is a human donor with multiple sclerosis. V gene TRBV3-1 combines with J gene TRBJ2-7, with 7 nucleotides matching TRBD1. CDR3 DNA sequence: TGTGCCAGCAGCCCACCGGGACAGCCAGCCTACGAGCAGTACTTC. Amino acids: CASSPPGQPAYEQYF.